This T cell receptor (beta chain) comes out of a study of T cells in Graves' hyperthyroidism and ophthalmopathy. General study findings and limits: Researchers report that a 13 V-J model separated ophthalmopathy from stable hyperthyroidism.

This clonotype has a handful of counts. The target antigen is unknown. Amplified TCR beta CDR3 regions derived from RNA transcripts. Carried out on the TCR CDR3, a first-round RT-PCR used the HTBI primer set. One entry per CDR3 protein results from TCRdb running MiXCR on the multiplex PCR reads. The sample shows some 370,000 distinct CDR3 sequences, around an eighth of them seen only once. Germline values: CDR1 LNHDA, CDR2 SQIVND (reference sequence). V was cut by 6 bases and J by 6 bases, with 17 bases left in between. The length of the CDR3 is 14 residues. The chain joins TRBV19 to TRBJ1-1; D not resolved. The receptor comes from a man aged 50-60 years with Graves' ophthalmopathy. The sequenced material came from blood. CDR3 sequence (DNA): TGTGCCAGTAGGCCCCGGGTCCCGGATGCTGAAGCTTTCTTT. Residues: CASRPRVPDAEAFF.